Each of the 23 T cell receptor beta chains below was sequenced from the same sample in a study of cytomegalovirus exposure and HLA in healthy donors. PCR used 60 Vbeta primers and 13 Jbeta primers. Sequencing was performed with immunoSEQ multiplex PCR; in TCRdb, only in-frame clones are kept and a portion is missing. The sample carries 100,000 to 150,000 clones, approximately 71% recorded once. The sample consisted of PBMCs. Receptor source: a woman between 45 and 65 years old in good health and CMV-seronegative.

The rearrangement uses TRBV4-2 and TRBJ2-6; 8 nucleotides align to TRBD1. CDR3 size: 17 residues. Germline CDR1 and CDR2: LGHNA and YNFKEQ. Unmatched junction bases numbered 6, after V lost 5 bases and J lost 0 bases. Written as DNA, the CDR3 is TGTGCCAGCAGCTCCGGGACAGGTGACTCTGGGGCCAACGTCCTGACTTTC. This sequence encodes CASSSGTGDSGANVLTF.

The rearrangement links TRBV28 to TRBJ1-2; 10 bases match TRBD1. The trim removed 6 bases at V and 4 bases at J, leaving 11 bases unmatched. The CDR3 loop spans 16 amino acids. CDR1 MDHEN and CDR2 SYDVKM come from the germline V gene. In nucleotides, the CDR3 is TGTGCCAGCAGCCCGAGCCAGGGACAGGGGACCTATGGCTACACCTTC. Its translation: CASSPSQGQGTYGYTF.

This chain uses TRBV7-9 with TRBJ2-3, with 8 nucleotides matching TRBD2. V lost 6 bases, J lost 7 bases, and 15 bases stayed unmatched. Germline CDR1 reads SEHNR; CDR2 reads FQNEAQ (reference sequence). The CDR3 extends over 16 amino acids. The CDR3 DNA reads as TGTGCCAGCAGATCCCGTAGCGGGGAAACATCGAATACGCAGTATTTT. It encodes CASRSRSGETSNTQYF.

The V gene is TRBV5-4, the J gene TRBJ2-1; 9 positions match TRBD1. The CDR3 contains 13 residues. J gave up 10 bases and V 4 bases, and 6 bases lay outside the gene matches. Germline values: CDR1 SGHNT, CDR2 YYREEE (reference sequence). The CDR3 sequence is CASSLDRGTEQFF. The CDR3 DNA follows: TGTGCCAGCAGCCTGGACAGGGGAACAGAGCAGTTCTTC. Complete variable domain (other parts from reference TRBV5-4 and TRBJ2-1): ETGVTQSPTHLIKTRGQQVTLRCSSQSGHNTVSWYQQALGQGPQFIFQYYREEENGRGNFPPRFSGLQFPNYSSELNVNALELDDSALYLCASSLDRGTEQFFGPGTRLTVL.

This chain links TRBV4-1 with TRBJ1-1; D ambiguous. Germline V gene lookup returns CDR1 MGHRA and CDR2 YSYEKL. Trimming took 4 bases from V and 12 from J, leaving 18 bases between them. The length of the CDR3 is 13 residues. The CDR3 reads CASSPPGSQVPFF. The CDR3 region has the DNA TGCGCCAGCAGCCCGCCGGGATCCCAAGTTCCTTTCTTT.

Comments on this clone: The sample holds other DNA sequences that translate to the same CDR3. The chain has TRBV5-4 and TRBJ2-1; 8 bases agree with TRBD2. V lost 0 bases and J lost 4; bases outside the gene matches: 3. The germline gives CDR1 SGHNT, CDR2 YYREEE (reference sequence). This CDR3 is 15 amino acids long. CDR3 DNA: TGTGCCAGCAGCTTGGGACTAGCGAATTACAATGAGCAGTTCTTC. Its protein is CASSLGLANYNEQFF.

This clone was seen just once. The chain uses TRBV30 and TRBJ1-1, with 7 bases that match TRBD1. Per the germline V gene, CDR1 is GTSNPN and CDR2 is SVGIG (reference sequence). This CDR3 is 12 amino acids long. J gave up 7 bases and V 0 bases, and 2 bases lay outside the gene matches. The CDR3 region is CAWSVAGGEAFF. CDR3 bases: TGTGCCTGGAGTGTTGCAGGGGGTGAAGCTTTCTTT.

This clone was seen a few times. This rearrangement joins TRBV7-3 to TRBJ2-1; D perhaps matches TRBD2 (6 bases). Per germline, CDR1 SGHTA and CDR2 FQGTGA. With 1 base removed from V and 9 bases from J, the gap between germline ends came to 10 bases. This CDR3 is 13 amino acids long. The CDR3 sequence: CASSLKGRGEQFF. The CDR3 bases are TGTGCCAGCAGCTTAAAGGGGCGGGGTGAGCAGTTCTTC.

The J gene is TRBJ2-7, the V gene TRBV7-6; 9 nucleotides align to TRBD2. Germline V lookup: CDR1 SGHVS, CDR2 FNYEAQ. The J segment lost 1 base and the V segment lost 1 base, leaving 2 bases of the junction unmatched. The CDR3 has 15 amino acids. CDR3 residues: CASSLGGRVSYEQYF. The CDR3 coding sequence is TGTGCCAGCAGCTTAGGCGGGAGGGTTTCCTACGAGCAGTACTTC.

The genes are TRBV28 and TRBJ2-5; 8 bases agree with TRBD1. CDR3 length: 16 amino acids. Germline CDR1 MDHEN, CDR2 SYDVKM. Trimming at V came to 5 bases and at J to 2 bases, leaving 10 bases not matched to a gene. The CDR3 loop is CASSPQGARVQETQYF. The CDR3 DNA reads TGTGCCAGCAGTCCCCAGGGGGCGCGGGTTCAAGAGACCCAGTACTTC.

The chain combines TRBV7-9 with TRBJ2-5, with 12 bases identical to TRBD2. This CDR3 has 17 residues. Looked up from germline, CDR1 is SEHNR and CDR2 is FQNEAQ (reference sequence). Trimming at V came to 5 bases and at J to 5 bases, leaving 12 bases not matched to a gene. CDR3 bases: TGTGCCAGCAGCACCCTAGCGGGAGGGATTCTCAGTGAGACCCAGTACTTC. Translated, it gives CASSTLAGGILSETQYF. The entire variable domain, with the rest obtained from reference TRBV7-9 and TRBJ2-5, is as follows: DTGVSQNPRHKITKRGQNVTFRCDPISEHNRLYWYRQTLGQGPEFLTYFQNEAQLEKSRLLSDRFSAERPKGSFSTLEIQRTEQGDSAMYLCASSTLAGGILSETQYFGPGTRLLVL.

The CDR3 loop reads CASSYRGGELFF. CDR3 coding DNA: TGTGCCAGCAGCTACCGGGGCGGGGAGCTGTTTTTT. The chain has TRBV7-7 and TRBJ2-2, with D maybe TRBD2 (5 bases). The CDR3 loop spans 12 amino acids. V was trimmed by 4 bases and J by 7 bases, leaving 7 bases between them. The germline V gene encodes CDR1 SSHAT and CDR2 FNYEAQ (reference sequence).

This clone showed up just a few times. This rearrangement joins TRBV5-1 to TRBJ2-6, with 8 bases matching TRBD1. V lost 4 bases to trimming and J lost 1 base; unmatched junction nucleotides: 7. Germline V gene data show CDR1 as SGHRS and CDR2 as YFSETQ. The CDR3 is 17 residues long. CDR3 in amino acids: CASSDRGIVSGANVLTF. CDR3 in DNA: TGCGCCAGCAGCGACAGGGGTATTGTATCTGGGGCCAACGTCCTGACTTTC.

The table lists this clone with a few counts. V gene TRBV11-3 combines with J gene TRBJ1-2, with TRBD1 identical over 7 bases. Germline CDR1 and CDR2: SGHNT and YENEEA. The V segment lost 1 base and the J segment 8 bases; nucleotides outside the gene matches: 13. The CDR3 runs 16 residues. The CDR3 here is CASSLGDRVTLNGYTF. In nucleotides, the CDR3 is TGTGCCAGCAGCTTAGGAGACAGGGTTACGTTAAACGGCTACACCTTC.

This clone was picked up a small number of times. The chain recombines TRBV2 with TRBJ2-5, with D unclear. From germline, CDR1 is SNHLY and CDR2 FYNNEI. The CDR3 is made up of 10 amino acids. V was pared by 8 bases and J by 4 bases, with 5 bases between. CDR3 region: CASGRETQYF. The DNA of the CDR3 is TGTGCCAGCGGTAGAGAGACCCAGTACTTC.

This clone came up a few times. The chain has TRBV7-3 and TRBJ2-7; possible D gene TRBD2, 6 bases. Germline V CDR1 and CDR2: SGHTA, FQGTGA. There are 15 residues in the CDR3. V dropped 2 bases and J dropped 5 bases, with 16 bases sitting between them. The CDR3 spells CASSLGGAGADEQYF. CDR3 bases: TGTGCCAGCAGCTTAGGGGGAGCGGGTGCGGACGAGCAGTACTTC.

V is TRBV5-6 and J is TRBJ2-7; 9 bases line up with TRBD2. V lost 2 bases and J lost 4; bases outside the gene matches: 10. Germline lookup yields CDR1 SGHDT and CDR2 YYEEEE. The CDR3 is made up of 16 amino acids. As DNA, the CDR3 is TGTGCCAGCAGCTTCATGCTTAGCGGGAGTCCGTACGAGCAGTACTTC. As protein: CASSFMLSGSPYEQYF.

This rearrangement joins TRBV30 to TRBJ1-5; 8 nucleotides agree with TRBD1. The CDR3 loop spans 13 amino acids. Looked up from germline, CDR1 is GTSNPN and CDR2 is SVGIG (reference sequence). Trimming removed 4 bases from V and 7 bases from J; junction bases left unmatched: 6. This CDR3 is CAWTTGGGQPQHF. CDR3 nucleotides: TGTGCCTGGACAACAGGGGGTGGCCAGCCCCAGCATTTT. The full variable domain, in which reference TRBV30 and TRBJ1-5 provide the parts outside the CDR3, is SQTIHQWPATLVQPVGSPLSLECTVEGTSNPNLYWYRQAAGRGLQLLFYSVGIGQISSEVPQNLSASRPQDRQFILSSKKLLLSDSGFYLCAWTTGGGQPQHFGDGTRLSIL.

To note about this clone: Within the sample, other DNA sequences also encode this same CDR3. Written as DNA, the CDR3 is TGTGCCAGCAGCCCGGAAACGGGGACAGCTTACTACAATGAGCAGTTCTTC. It yields the protein CASSPETGTAYYNEQFF. The gene calls are TRBV7-8 and TRBJ2-1; TRBD1 matches at 7 bases. The CDR3 has 17 residues. With V trimmed by 5 bases and J by 3 bases, 13 bases remained unmatched. The V gene's germline CDR1 is SGHVS and CDR2 FQNEAQ.

The CDR3: CASSSSLLGANVLTF. CDR3 nucleotide sequence: TGTGCCAGCAGCTCCAGTCTTTTGGGGGCCAACGTCCTGACTTTC. The V gene is TRBV7-3, the J gene TRBJ2-6; D is ambiguous. The V gene lost 4 bases and the J gene lost 4 bases, with 11 bases spanning the gap. The CDR3 runs 15 residues. Germline V gene data show CDR1 as SGHTA and CDR2 as FQGTGA.

For this clone: At one boundary the junction diverges from the germline segment, which might be a read error. The V gene is TRBV7-7, the J gene TRBJ2-5; the D gene is possibly TRBD1 (6 bases). The CDR3 totals 14 residues. Germline V CDR1 and CDR2: SSHAT, FNYEAQ (reference sequence). The CDR3 region has the DNA TGTGCTAGCAGCTTGCAGGGGCGGCAAGAGACCCAGTACTTC. The encoded protein is CASSLQGRQETQYF.

The chain employs TRBV9 and TRBJ2-3, with 10 positions matching TRBD2. The CDR3 runs to 19 residues. Germline V CDR1 and CDR2: SGDLS, YYNGEE. With V trimmed by 0 bases and J by 2 bases, 12 bases remained unmatched. DNA for the CDR3: TGTGCCAGCAGCGTAGGGGGGATGGGTCTAGCGGGAGTCACAGATACGCAGTATTTT. Protein: CASSVGGMGLAGVTDTQYF. The full variable domain, completed using reference TRBV9 and TRBJ2-3, is DSGVTQTPKHLITATGQRVTLRCSPRSGDLSVYWYQQSLDQGLQFLIQYYNGEERAKGNILERFSAQQFPDLHSELNLSSLELGDSALYFCASSVGGMGLAGVTDTQYFGPGTRLTVL.

The chain links TRBV9 to TRBJ2-5, with D possibly TRBD2 on 6 matching bases. The end of the DNA fits TRBJ2-7 better, so the J call may be wrong. This CDR3 region has 16 residues. Per germline, CDR1 SGDLS and CDR2 YYNGEE. The CDR3, as DNA: TGTGCCAGCAGCCAACCCCTCGGGGGTAGCTCCTACGAGCAGTACTTC. Translated: CASSQPLGGSSYEQYF.